This entry concerns a single T cell receptor (beta chain). One end of the junction is discordant with germline, which a read error may explain. These data come from a study of blood T cell repertoires in COVID-19. On the study more broadly: The United States, Italy and Spain provided the acute and convalescent COVID-19 samples. Sample material is recorded as cDNA or gDNA derived from T cells, B-cell-depleted T cells, or PBMCs.

Generated by immunoSEQ multiplex PCR, the TCRdb table keeps only in-frame clones and is missing some. Of around 31,000 clones listed, roughly 89% are singletons. Germline V lookup: CDR1 SSHAT, CDR2 FNYEAQ (reference sequence). The length of the CDR3 is 13 residues. V is TRBV7-7 and J is TRBJ2-5; tentatively, D is TRBD1 (5 bases). Sequences were obtained from peripheral blood. This clonotype originated in a man older than 75 with acute or convalescent COVID-19. This chain's CDR3 is CASSLGAEETQYF. The CDR3 DNA is TGTGCTAGCAGCTTAGGGGCAGAAGAGACCCAGTACTTC.